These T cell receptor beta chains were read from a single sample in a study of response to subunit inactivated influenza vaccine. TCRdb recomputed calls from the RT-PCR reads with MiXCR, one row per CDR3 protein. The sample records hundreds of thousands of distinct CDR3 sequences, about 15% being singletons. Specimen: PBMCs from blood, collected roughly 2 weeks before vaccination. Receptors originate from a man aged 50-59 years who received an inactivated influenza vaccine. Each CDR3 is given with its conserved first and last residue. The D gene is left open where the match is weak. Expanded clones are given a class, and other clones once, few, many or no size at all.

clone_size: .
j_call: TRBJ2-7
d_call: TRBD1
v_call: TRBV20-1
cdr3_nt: TGCAGTGCTAGAGATTATTATGGGACAGGGGGCTACGAGCAGTACTTC
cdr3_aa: CSARDYYGTGGYEQYF

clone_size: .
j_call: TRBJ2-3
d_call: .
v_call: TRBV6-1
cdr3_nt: TGTGCCAGCAGTGAGAGGGTTACTGGATTCACAGATACGCAGTATTTT
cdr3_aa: CASSERVTGFTDTQYF

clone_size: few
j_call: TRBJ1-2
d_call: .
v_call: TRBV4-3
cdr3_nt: TGCGCCAGCAGCCCAGAGGCCCAGGGACCAAACTATGGCTACACCTTC
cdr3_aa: CASSPEAQGPNYGYTF

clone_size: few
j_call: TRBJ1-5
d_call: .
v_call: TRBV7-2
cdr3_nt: TGTGCCAGCAGTCAAATTAGCAGGGGCAATCAGCCCCAGCATTTT
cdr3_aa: CASSQISRGNQPQHF

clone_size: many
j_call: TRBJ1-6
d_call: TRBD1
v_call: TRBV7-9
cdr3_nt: TGTGCCAGCAGCTGGGGACAGGATAATTCACCCCTCCACTTT
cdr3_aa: CASSWGQDNSPLHF

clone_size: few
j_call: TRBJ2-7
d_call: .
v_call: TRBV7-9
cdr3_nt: TGTGCCAGCAGCTTAGACTGGGGAGGCGAGCAGTACTTC
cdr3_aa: CASSLDWGGEQYF

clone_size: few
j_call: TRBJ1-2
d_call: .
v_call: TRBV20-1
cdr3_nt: TGCAGTCCCCACCGGGGGGTTGGGTATGGCTACACCTTC
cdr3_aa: CSPHRGVGYGYTF

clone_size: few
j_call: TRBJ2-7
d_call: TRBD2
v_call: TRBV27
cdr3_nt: TGTGCCAGCAGTTTACTAGCGGGAGGCTCCGCACCCTACGAGCAGTACTTC
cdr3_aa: CASSLLAGGSAPYEQYF

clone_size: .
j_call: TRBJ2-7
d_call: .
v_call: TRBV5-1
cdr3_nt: TGCGCCAGCAGCTTCGTGTTCGCCAAGGGGTCGACCACCTACGAGCAGTACTTC
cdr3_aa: CASSFVFAKGSTTYEQYF

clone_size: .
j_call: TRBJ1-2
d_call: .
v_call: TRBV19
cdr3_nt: TGTGCCAGTACCATAGGGGACATCGGGATCCAAAACTATGGCTACACCTTC
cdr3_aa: CASTIGDIGIQNYGYTF

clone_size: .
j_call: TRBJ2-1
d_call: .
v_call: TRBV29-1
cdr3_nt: TGCAGCGCCAAAACCCTTAATGAGCAGTTCTTC
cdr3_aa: CSAKTLNEQFF

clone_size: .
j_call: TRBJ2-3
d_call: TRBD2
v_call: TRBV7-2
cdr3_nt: TGTGCCAGTAAGGTTGGGAGGGGCACAGATACGCAGTATTTT
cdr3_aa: CASKVGRGTDTQYF

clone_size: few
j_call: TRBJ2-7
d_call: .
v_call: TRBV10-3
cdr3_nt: TGTGCCATCCAGGGGCAGGGGCGGGAGCAGTACTTC
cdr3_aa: CAIQGQGREQYF

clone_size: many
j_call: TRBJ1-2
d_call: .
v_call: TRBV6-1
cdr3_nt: TGTGCCAGCAGTGAAGTGACAATGGGGTATGGCTACACCTTC
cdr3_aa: CASSEVTMGYGYTF

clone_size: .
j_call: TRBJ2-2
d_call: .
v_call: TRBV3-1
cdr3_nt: TGTGCCAGCAGCCAAGAAAGGGGGGGTAGGAACACCGGGAAGCTGTTTTTT
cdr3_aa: CASSQERGGRNTGKLFF

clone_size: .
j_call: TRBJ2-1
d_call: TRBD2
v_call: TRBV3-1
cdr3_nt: TGTGCCAGCAGCCAAGGTCGCCTAGCGGGGGTGTCCTCCTACAATGAGCAGTTCTTC
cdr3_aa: CASSQGRLAGVSSYNEQFF

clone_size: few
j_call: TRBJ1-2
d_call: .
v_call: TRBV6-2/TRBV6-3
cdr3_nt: TGTGCCAGCACTCCTCCCAGGACCCGCAACTATGGCTACACCTTC
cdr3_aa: CASTPPRTRNYGYTF

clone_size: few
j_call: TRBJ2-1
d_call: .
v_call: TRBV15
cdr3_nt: TGTGCCACCAGCAGGTCGGGGGCCAGGGTAAATGAGCAGTTCTTC
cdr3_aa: CATSRSGARVNEQFF

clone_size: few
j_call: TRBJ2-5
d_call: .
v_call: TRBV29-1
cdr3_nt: TGCAGCGGATTCCAAGAGACCCAGTACTTC
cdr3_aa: CSGFQETQYF

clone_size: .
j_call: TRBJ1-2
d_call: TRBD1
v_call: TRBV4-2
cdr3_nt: TGTGCCAGCAGCCAAGACGACAGGGCCCTACCTTATGGCTACACCTTC
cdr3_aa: CASSQDDRALPYGYTF

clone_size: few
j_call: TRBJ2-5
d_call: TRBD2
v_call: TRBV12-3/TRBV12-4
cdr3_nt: TGTGCCAGCAGTTTGTTACTAGCGGGGGAGACCCAGTACTTC
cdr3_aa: CASSLLLAGETQYF

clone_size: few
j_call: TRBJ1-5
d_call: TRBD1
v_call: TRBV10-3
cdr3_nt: TGTGCCATCAGTGAGTCGTCGGACAGGGGGAATCAGCCCCAGCATTTT
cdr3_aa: CAISESSDRGNQPQHF

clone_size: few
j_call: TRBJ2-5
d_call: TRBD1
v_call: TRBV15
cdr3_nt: TGTGCCACCAGCAGGTGGACAGGGGGACAAGAGACCCAGTACTTC
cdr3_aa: CATSRWTGGQETQYF

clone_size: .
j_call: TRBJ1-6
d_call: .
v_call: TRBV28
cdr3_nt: TGTGCCAGCAGCCCCCAAAAGGCGAGCTCCTATAATTCACCCCTCCACTTT
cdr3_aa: CASSPQKASSYNSPLHF

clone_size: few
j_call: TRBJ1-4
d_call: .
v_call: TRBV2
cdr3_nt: TGTGCCAGCAGTGAAGGGCGGCTTAATGAAAAACTGTTTTTT
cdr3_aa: CASSEGRLNEKLFF

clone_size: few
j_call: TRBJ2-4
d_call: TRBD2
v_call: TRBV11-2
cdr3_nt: TGTGCCAGCAGCTTTAGCGGGGGGCATAACATTCAGTACTTC
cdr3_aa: CASSFSGGHNIQYF

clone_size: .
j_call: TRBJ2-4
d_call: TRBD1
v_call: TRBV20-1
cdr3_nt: TGCAGTGCTAGAGATTTGGACAGGGTCGAAAACATTCAGTACTTC
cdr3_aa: CSARDLDRVENIQYF